This T cell receptor beta chain was identified in a study of T cells in Graves' hyperthyroidism and ophthalmopathy. Points on this clonotype: No antigen is known for it.

Points from the study as a whole: Using 13 V-J features, a model discriminated ophthalmopathy from stable hyperthyroidism.

Using RNA transcripts as the source, TCR beta CDR3 regions were amplified. The study used the HTBI primer set for a first-round RT-PCR of the TCR CDR3. TCRdb re-called the multiplex PCR reads with MiXCR, one entry per CDR3 protein. The sample lists about 270,000 distinct CDR3 sequences, approximately 21% occurring once. The CDR3 sequence is 17 residues long. Germline V gene sequence: CDR1 SNHLY, CDR2 FYNNEI. With 10 bases clipped from V and 1 base from J, the junction kept 12 bases outside the gene matches. This chain uses TRBV2 with TRBJ2-6; 8 bases match TRBD2. This sequence was found in a man younger than 40 with Graves' ophthalmopathy. Sequenced material: blood. CDR3 residues: CATPRGGVRSGANVLTF. CDR3 bases: TGTGCCACCCCTCGGGGGGGTGTTAGGTCTGGGGCCAACGTCCTGACTTTC.